This is a list of T cell receptor beta chains from one sample in a study of CD8+ T cells in alopecia areata. Clones were sequenced by immunoSEQ multiplex PCR, and TCRdb holds only the in-frame ones, with some missing. The repertoire includes 200,000 to 250,000 clones, roughly 69% of them detected once, and approximately 1.2% sits in the top ten. Sequenced here: CD4+ T cells sorted from blood, sampled at week 0. Receptors were obtained from a human donor with alopecia areata. Each CDR3 is given with its conserved first and last residue. D genes are given only for firm matches. Not every row has a clone size; where given, it reads once, few, many or a size class.

TRBJ2-1	few	TRBV18	.	CASSPAGRSSDNEQFF	TGTGCCAGCTCACCAGCGGGCAGGAGCTCCGACAATGAGCAGTTCTTC
TRBJ1-2	.	TRBV25-1	TRBD1	CASSGTGSNYGYTF	TGTGCCAGCAGTGGGACAGGGAGCAACTATGGCTACACCTTC
TRBJ2-2	few	TRBV9	TRBD1	CASSPGGSTGELFF	TGTGCCAGCAGTCCAGGGGGCAGCACCGGGGAGCTGTTTTTT
TRBJ1-2	.	TRBV9	TRBD1	CASSVRGRGGYTF	TGTGCCAGCAGCGTCAGGGGGCGAGGTGGCTACACCTTC
TRBJ2-3	few	TRBV7-2	.	CASSFDSTSGDTQYF	TGTGCCAGCAGCTTCGACTCAACGAGCGGGGATACGCAGTATTTT
TRBJ2-3	.	TRBV10-3	TRBD2	CAISVGTREDTQYF	TGTGCCATCAGTGTAGGGACTAGAGAGGATACGCAGTATTTT
TRBJ2-5	.	TRBV5-5	.	CASSQTGRQWETQYF	TGTGCCAGCAGCCAGACAGGACGCCAGTGGGAGACCCAGTACTTC
TRBJ2-3	few	TRBV11-2	.	CASSWVWVGDTDTQYF	TGTGCCAGCAGCTGGGTTTGGGTGGGTGACACAGATACGCAGTATTTT
TRBJ1-1	.	TRBV30	.	CAWSVRLLGETEAFF	TGTGCCTGGAGTGTACGGCTTTTGGGGGAAACTGAAGCTTTCTTT
TRBJ2-3	.	TRBV4-3	TRBD1	CASSQDAGGAADTQYF	TGCGCCAGCAGCCAAGACGCAGGGGGCGCGGCAGATACGCAGTATTTT
TRBJ2-5	.	TRBV30	.	CAWSGKPYQETQYF	TGTGCCTGGAGTGGCAAACCGTACCAAGAGACCCAGTACTTC
TRBJ2-7	.	TRBV7-2	.	CASSGVPTGEQYF	TGTGCCAGCAGCGGAGTTCCTACGGGGGAGCAGTACTTC
TRBJ1-6	.	TRBV18	.	CASSPSANPGNSPLHF	TGTGCCAGCTCACCTTCTGCGAACCCGGGGAATTCACCCCTCCACTTT
TRBJ1-2	.	TRBV7-9	.	CASSLVGGTNYGYTF	TGTGCCAGCAGCTTAGTCGGGGGGACCAACTATGGCTACACCTTC
TRBJ1-2	once	TRBV5-1	.	CASSLESNYGYTF	TGCGCCAGCAGCTTGGAGTCTAACTATGGCTACACCTTC
TRBJ2-2	.	TRBV27	TRBD2	CASSAGGPRGELFF	TGTGCCAGTTCCGCGGGGGGGCCTCGCGGGGAGCTGTTTTTT
TRBJ1-1	.	TRBV30	TRBD1	CAWTQGAAEAFF	TGTGCCTGGACACAGGGGGCCGCTGAAGCTTTCTTT
TRBJ1-1	few	TRBV2	.	CASRLRGAEAFF	TGTGCCAGCCGACTGAGGGGTGCTGAAGCTTTCTTT
TRBJ2-7	.	TRBV27	.	CASSLLEGPYEQYF	TGTGCCAGCAGTTTATTGGAGGGCCCCTACGAGCAGTACTTC
TRBJ2-7	.	TRBV6-1	.	CAISEPAPAPTLEQYF	TGTGCCATCAGTGAGCCGGCACCGGCCCCTACACTCGAGCAGTACTTC
TRBJ1-1	.	TRBV30	.	CAWRTGRRTEAFF	TGTGCCTGGAGAACAGGGAGGCGCACTGAAGCTTTCTTT
TRBJ2-7	.	TRBV10-3	.	CAISEMDEQYF	TGTGCCATCAGTGAGATGGACGAGCAGTACTTC
TRBJ2-4	.	TRBV5-6	TRBD1	CASSPGTDRVKNIQYF	TGTGCCAGCAGCCCTGGTACTGACAGGGTCAAAAACATTCAGTACTTC
TRBJ2-3	.	TRBV10-3	.	CAISERSGGTDTQYF	TGTGCCATCAGTGAAAGGTCAGGGGGCACAGATACGCAGTATTTT
TRBJ1-1	.	TRBV30	.	CAWETGKRAFF	TGTGCCTGGGAAACAGGGAAAAGGGCTTTCTTT
TRBJ2-1	.	TRBV11-2	TRBD1	CASSLRRQGVYNEQFF	TGTGCCAGCAGTTTAAGGAGACAGGGGGTCTACAATGAGCAGTTCTTC
TRBJ2-5	few	TRBV30	.	CAWNPRGSVRETQYF	TGTGCCTGGAACCCTAGGGGGTCGGTCCGGGAGACCCAGTACTTC
TRBJ1-6	.	TRBV30	.	CAWSVRLVENSPLHF	TGTGCCTGGAGTGTACGGTTGGTGGAGAATTCACCCCTCCACTTT
TRBJ2-6	few	TRBV6-5	.	CASSEQGAGANVLTF	TGTGCCAGCAGCGAACAGGGCGCTGGGGCCAACGTCCTGACTTTC
TRBJ2-5	.	TRBV29-1	.	CSGGQEYQETQYF	TGCAGCGGGGGTCAAGAGTACCAAGAGACCCAGTACTTC
TRBJ2-1	.	TRBV29-1	TRBD2	CSVDGLADNEQFF	TGCAGCGTTGACGGTCTAGCGGACAATGAGCAGTTCTTC
TRBJ2-5	few	TRBV5-4	.	CASSSVGETQYF	TGTGCCAGCAGCTCCGTGGGGGAGACCCAGTACTTC
TRBJ2-1	.	TRBV29-1	TRBD2	CSVRTASGGINEQFF	TGCAGCGTCCGCACCGCTAGCGGGGGAATCAATGAGCAGTTCTTC
TRBJ2-5	.	TRBV25-1	TRBD2	CASSEFSGGLVETQYF	TGTGCCAGCAGTGAGTTTTCGGGGGGGCTTGTGGAGACCCAGTACTTC
TRBJ1-1	.	TRBV2	.	CASNRRDTEAFF	TGTGCCAGCAATCGAAGGGACACTGAAGCTTTCTTT
TRBJ2-7	.	TRBV29-1	TRBD1	CSVEDDRESSYEQYF	TGCAGCGTTGAAGATGACAGGGAGAGCTCCTACGAGCAGTACTTC
TRBJ2-2	.	TRBV29-1	.	CSVRFQASNTGELFF	TGCAGCGTTAGGTTCCAGGCCTCGAACACCGGGGAGCTGTTTTTT
TRBJ2-3	.	TRBV29-1	.	CSVDLELAGDTQYF	TGCAGCGTTGATCTGGAACTCGCCGGAGATACGCAGTATTTT
TRBJ1-2	few	TRBV25-1	TRBD1	CASSAGQGAHGYTF	TGTGCCAGCAGTGCGGGACAGGGAGCGCACGGCTACACCTTC
TRBJ2-1	.	TRBV5-4	.	CASSLALGVHEQFF	TGTGCCAGCAGCTTGGCCCTGGGGGTTCATGAGCAGTTCTTC
TRBJ2-3	.	TRBV29-1	TRBD1	CSVTLGQGTDTQYF	TGCAGCGTTACGCTGGGACAGGGAACAGATACGCAGTATTTT
TRBJ2-3	few	TRBV25-1	.	CASSDLPGRTDTQYF	TGTGCCAGCAGTGACCTACCGGGGCGCACAGATACGCAGTATTTT
TRBJ1-4	.	TRBV11-2	.	CASSLSRERKLFF	TGTGCCAGCAGCTTAAGTAGAGAGAGAAAACTGTTTTTT
TRBJ2-7	.	TRBV4-3	.	CASSHGGNSVEQYF	TGCGCCAGCAGCCACGGCGGGAACTCCGTCGAGCAGTACTTC
TRBJ1-4	few	TRBV4-3	TRBD1	CASSPHGQGENEKLFF	TGCGCCAGCAGCCCCCACGGACAGGGGGAAAATGAAAAACTGTTTTTT
TRBJ2-5	.	TRBV2	TRBD1	CASSSDRVQETQYF	TGTGCCAGCAGTTCGGACAGGGTACAAGAGACCCAGTACTTC
TRBJ2-3	.	TRBV29-1	TRBD2	CSVVGLAGPTDTQYF	TGCAGCGTTGTCGGACTAGCGGGGCCCACAGATACGCAGTATTTT
TRBJ2-1	.	TRBV7-8	.	CASSPLGGGPNEQFF	TGTGCCAGCAGCCCTCTTGGGGGGGGGCCCAATGAGCAGTTCTTC